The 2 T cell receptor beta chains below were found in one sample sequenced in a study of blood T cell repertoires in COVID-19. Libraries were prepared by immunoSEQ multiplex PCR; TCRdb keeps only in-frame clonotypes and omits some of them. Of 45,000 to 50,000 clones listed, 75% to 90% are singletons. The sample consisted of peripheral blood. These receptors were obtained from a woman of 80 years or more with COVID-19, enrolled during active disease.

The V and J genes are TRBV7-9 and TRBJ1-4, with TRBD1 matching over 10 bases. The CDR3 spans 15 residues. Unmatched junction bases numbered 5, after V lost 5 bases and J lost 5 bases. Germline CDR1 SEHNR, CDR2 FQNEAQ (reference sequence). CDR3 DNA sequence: TGTGCCAGCAGCGTAAAGGGACAGGGGAATGAAAAACTGTTTTTT. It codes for CASSVKGQGNEKLFF.

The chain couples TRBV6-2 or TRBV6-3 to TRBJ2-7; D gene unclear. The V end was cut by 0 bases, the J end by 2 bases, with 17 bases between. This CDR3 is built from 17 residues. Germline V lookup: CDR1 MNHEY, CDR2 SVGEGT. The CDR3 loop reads CASSYSTRWATPYEQYF. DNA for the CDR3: TGTGCCAGCAGTTACTCAACCCGATGGGCGACCCCCTACGAGCAGTACTTC.